This TCR beta chain was sequenced in a study of cytomegalovirus exposure and HLA in healthy donors. Findings and limits, study-wide: Reportedly, cytomegalovirus status was diagnosed with high sensitivity and specificity. A cluster of highly shared sequence variants was likely a sequencing artifact. One variant, a missense change in DCLRE1C, was linked in a later analysis to TCR beta V- and J-gene trimming.

A note on this clone: The antigen is undetermined.

The donors were healthy bone marrow donors. The CDR3 runs 15 residues. Germline V CDR1 and CDR2: MNHNY, SVGAGI (reference sequence). Trimming pared 6 bases from V and 8 bases from J, leaving 17 bases between. PCR primers comprised 60 Vbeta and 13 Jbeta primers. Only in-frame clones appear in the TCRdb table, and some are missing; sequencing was by immunoSEQ multiplex PCR. Of about 160,000 clones in the sample, approximately 70% were seen once. What was sequenced was PBMCs. The origin of this receptor is a man aged 35 to 55 in good health and CMV-seropositive. This rearrangement joins TRBV6-6 to TRBJ1-6, with D unresolved. CDR3 coding DNA: TGTGCCAGCAGCCCCCTTGGGGAGAGGGATTCACCCCTCCACTTT. Encoded protein: CASSPLGERDSPLHF.